This T cell receptor (beta chain) was captured by sequencing in a study of neurological immune-mediated disorders. This clonotype was observed at least ten times. Trimming removed 2 bases from V and 6 bases from J; junction bases left unmatched: 13. Germline loops: CDR1 SGHVS, CDR2 FNYEAQ. This CDR3 has 16 residues. 5'RACE generated cDNA with 10-nucleotide random UMIs. TCRdb used MiXCR to reprocess the 5' RACE reads, holding one entry per CDR3 protein. The sample includes approximately 30,000 distinct CDR3 sequences, approximately 20% seen only once; the top ten take about 27%. The gene calls are TRBV7-6 and TRBJ2-7, with 7 bases fitting TRBD1. Material for sequencing was CD4+ T cells from blood. The TCR originated in a man between 45 and 60 years old with HTLV-1-associated myelopathy (HAM/TSP). CDR3 protein: CASSLSPRTGSFEQYF. The CDR3 nucleotides read TGTGCCAGCAGCTTATCTCCTCGGACAGGCAGTTTCGAGCAGTACTTC.